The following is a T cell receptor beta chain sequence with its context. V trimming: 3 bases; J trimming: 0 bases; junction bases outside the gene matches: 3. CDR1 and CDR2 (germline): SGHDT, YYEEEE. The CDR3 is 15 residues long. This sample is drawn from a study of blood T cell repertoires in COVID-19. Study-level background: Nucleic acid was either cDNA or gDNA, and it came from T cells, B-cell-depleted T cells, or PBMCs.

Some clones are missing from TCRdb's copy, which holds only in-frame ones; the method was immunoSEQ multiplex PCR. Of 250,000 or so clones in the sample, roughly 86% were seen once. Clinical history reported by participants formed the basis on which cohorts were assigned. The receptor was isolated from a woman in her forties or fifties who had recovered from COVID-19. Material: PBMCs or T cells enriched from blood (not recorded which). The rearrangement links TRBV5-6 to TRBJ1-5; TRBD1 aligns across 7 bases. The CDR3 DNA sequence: TGTGCCAGCAGCTCGACAGGGTATAGCAATCAGCCCCAGCATTTT. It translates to CASSSTGYSNQPQHF.